The 4 T cell receptor beta chains below all came from one sample that was sequenced in a study of cytomegalovirus exposure and HLA in healthy donors. Amplification used 60 Vbeta primers and 13 Jbeta primers. The assay was immunoSEQ multiplex PCR, and TCRdb's table has in-frame clones only and misses some. The sample lists some 190,000 clones, approximately 80% occurring once. The sample consisted of PBMCs. These receptor sequences come from a boy between 2 and 10 years old in good health and CMV-seronegative.

The genes are TRBV6-5 and TRBJ1-4; 7 bases fit TRBD1. Germline V CDR1 and CDR2: MNHEY, SVGAGI. The length of the CDR3 is 14 residues. V shed 4 bases and J 4 bases; nucleotides not matched to a gene: 3. In DNA form, the CDR3 reads TGTGCCAGCAGTTCGGGACAGAGTAATGAAAAACTGTTTTTT. Amino acids: CASSSGQSNEKLFF.

The chain employs TRBV18 and TRBJ2-7, with D hard to call. V was shortened by 3 bases and J by 2 bases, with 5 bases between the two germline ends. In germline, CDR1 is KGHSH, CDR2 LQKENI. The CDR3 is 12 amino acids. The DNA of the CDR3 is TGTGCCAGCTCACCGGGCACCTACGAGCAGTACTTC. Residues: CASSPGTYEQYF.

The V call is TRBV9, the J call TRBJ1-3, with a weak D call TRBD1 (5 bases). There are 18 residues in the CDR3. The V and J ends lost 0 bases and 0 bases respectively, with 16 bases between them. Germline V gene lookup returns CDR1 SGDLS and CDR2 YYNGEE. CDR3 sequence reads: CASSVGAGRLLSGNTIYF. In nucleotides, the CDR3 is TGTGCCAGCAGCGTAGGGGCGGGACGCCTCCTCTCTGGAAACACCATATATTTT.

The rearrangement uses TRBV4-1 and TRBJ2-5; 10 nucleotides agree with TRBD1. The CDR3 sequence is 17 residues long. Germline V CDR1 and CDR2: MGHRA, YSYEKL. J was trimmed by 0 bases and V by 1 base; bases with no gene match: 5. CDR3 in DNA: TGCGCCAGCAGCCAAGTAAGACAGGGGGCGCACCAAGAGACCCAGTACTTC. It specifies CASSQVRQGAHQETQYF.